This T cell receptor beta chain appears in the sequencing data of a study of human T cells and chemical hapten exposure. Study at large: TCR yields per sample varied mostly from small pooled library volume differences.

Study observations and caveats: High-frequency TCRs, those above 1 in 1000, stayed the same after DPC sensitization.

Total RNA was extracted from unfractionated whole blood. The CDR3 consists of 17 residues. The ends lost 5 bases at V and 6 bases at J; junction bases unmatched: 18. Unique molecular identifiers were linked by the library to individual cDNA molecules. TCRdb independently ran MiXCR on the reads; one entry per CDR3 protein. Of approximately 3,100 distinct CDR3 sequences listed, 45% to 50% are singletons. The table lists this clonotype with a count of one. The antigen remains undetermined. This receptor was identified in a human donor who had alopecia or was a healthy volunteer (not recorded which). Some clones in this sample may be carry-over from other donors' samples. This table probably holds off-target reads from a library built for another chain. This chain connects TRBV12-3 or TRBV12-4 to TRBJ2-7; 8 bases map to TRBD1. Material: whole blood. The CDR3 bases are TGTGCCAGCAGTCCCGTTTGGCGGACAGGGCACCCTCCCGAGCAGTACTTC. Residues: CASSPVWRTGHPPEQYF.